These T cell receptor beta chains were read from a single sample in a study of T cells in Graves' hyperthyroidism and ophthalmopathy. A single record per CDR3 protein comes from TCRdb applying MiXCR to the multiplex PCR reads. The table records approximately 590,000 distinct CDR3 sequences, around 46% of them present only once. What was sequenced was peripheral blood or thyroid tissue (not recorded which). The receptor source for this set is a woman under 30 with Graves' hyperthyroidism. CDR3s include the opening cysteine and the closing phenylalanine or tryptophan. The D gene is left open where the match is weak. Clone size is given for some rows only: seen once, a few or many times, or a class if the clone is expanded.

j_call,d_call,cdr3_length,clone_size,v_call,cdr3_aa,cdr3_nt
TRBJ2-7,TRBD1,17,few,TRBV7-8,CASSLVLVTGDIYEQYF,TGTGCCAGCAGCTTAGTCTTGGTGACAGGGGATATCTACGAGCAGTACTTC
TRBJ2-5,-,14,many,TRBV15,CATSNPEVRETQYF,TGTGCCACCAGCAACCCCGAAGTTCGGGAGACCCAGTACTTC
TRBJ1-2,-,12,-,TRBV10-3,CASSLETGSGTF,TGTGCCAGCAGTTTAGAGACAGGATCCGGCACCTTC
TRBJ1-2,TRBD1,11,many,TRBV7-9,CASSWDRGCTF,TGTGCCAGCAGCTGGGACAGGGGCTGCACCTTC
TRBJ2-5,TRBD2,15,-,TRBV29-1,CSGESGRAIQETQYF,TGCAGCGGTGAGAGCGGGAGGGCCATCCAAGAGACCCAGTACTTC
TRBJ2-7,-,14,many,TRBV9,CASSVGSGRDEQYF,TGTGCCAGCAGCGTAGGTAGCGGAAGGGACGAGCAGTACTTC
TRBJ2-7,TRBD2,15,few,TRBV7-2,CASSSGTSGRGEQYF,TGTGCCAGCAGCTCCGGGACTAGCGGGAGGGGGGAGCAGTACTTC
TRBJ1-1,-,13,few,TRBV29-1,CSVGSGKETEAFF,TGCAGCGTTGGTAGCGGGAAGGAGACTGAAGCTTTCTTT
TRBJ2-3,-,10,-,TRBV5-4,CASSPDTQYF,TGTGCCAGCAGCCCAGATACGCAGTATTTT
TRBJ1-2,-,14,-,TRBV20-1,CSGTRYVPGYGYTF,TGCAGTGGCACCCGTTACGTTCCCGGATATGGCTACACCTTC
TRBJ2-5,TRBD2,17,-,TRBV10-3,CASRAGLAGGGEQTQYF,TGTGCCAGCAGGGCCGGACTAGCGGGAGGAGGGGAGCAGACCCAGTACTTC
TRBJ2-7,-,11,-,TRBV7-9,CASILGDEQYF,TGTGCCAGCATCCTGGGGGACGAGCAGTACTTC
TRBJ2-7,-,14,-,TRBV12-3/TRBV12-4,CASSLRWQTYEQYF,TGTGCCAGCAGTTTGAGGTGGCAGACCTACGAGCAGTACTTC
TRBJ1-1,-,15,few,TRBV6-5,CASSWRPTPNTEAFF,TGTGCCAGCAGTTGGAGACCGACCCCGAACACTGAAGCTTTCTTT
TRBJ1-4,-,15,-,TRBV2,CASSEGVGFNEKLFF,TGTGCCAGCAGTGAAGGTGTCGGTTTTAATGAAAAACTGTTTTTT
TRBJ2-7,-,16,-,TRBV2,CASSHPTRAGPYEQYF,TGTGCCAGCAGTCATCCCACACGGGCCGGGCCCTACGAGCAGTACTTC
TRBJ2-7,-,14,-,TRBV11-2,CASNLFRGPYEQYF,TGTGCCAGCAACTTATTCCGGGGCCCCTACGAGCAGTACTTC
TRBJ1-4,-,15,-,TRBV20-1,CSAIAWDRIFEKLFF,TGCAGTGCTATCGCATGGGACCGAATTTTCGAAAAACTGTTTTTT
TRBJ1-2,-,13,few,TRBV9,CASSEDTQMSYTF,TGTGCCAGCAGCGAGGACACTCAGATGAGCTACACCTTC
TRBJ2-5,TRBD2,14,-,TRBV20-1,CSARSIAGQETQYF,TGCAGTGCTAGGTCTATAGCGGGTCAAGAGACCCAGTACTTC
TRBJ2-5,-,19,-,TRBV7-2,CASSPLGGVIWGLQETQYF,TGTGCCAGCAGCCCCCTAGGCGGAGTCATTTGGGGGCTCCAAGAGACCCAGTACTTC
TRBJ1-1,-,9,-,TRBV19,CATTPGAFF,TGTGCCACAACCCCCGGGGCTTTCTTT
TRBJ1-1,-,14,many,TRBV7-9,CATPLSRVNTEAFF,TGTGCCACCCCCCTGTCCCGGGTTAACACTGAAGCTTTCTTT
TRBJ1-5,-,13,-,TRBV29-1,CSVRSGSNQPQHF,TGCAGCGTTAGGTCGGGGAGCAATCAGCCCCAGCATTTT
TRBJ1-1,-,14,-,TRBV12-3/TRBV12-4,CASSFMNVNTEAFF,TGTGCCAGCAGTTTTATGAACGTGAACACTGAAGCTTTCTTT
TRBJ2-5,-,14,many,TRBV7-6,CASTQPEMWETQYF,TGTGCCAGCACCCAACCGGAGATGTGGGAGACCCAGTACTTC
TRBJ1-5,-,13,few,TRBV7-3,CASSFRFEQPQHF,TGTGCCAGCAGCTTTAGGTTTGAGCAGCCCCAGCATTTT
TRBJ1-6,-,12,many,TRBV14,CASSQLYSPLHF,TGTGCCAGCAGCCAACTTTATTCACCCCTCCACTTT
TRBJ2-5,-,12,many,TRBV6-5,CASRDGQETQYF,TGTGCCAGCAGGGACGGGCAAGAGACCCAGTACTTC
TRBJ2-5,TRBD1,13,-,TRBV7-8,CASSGDSRETQYF,TGTGCCAGCAGCGGGGACAGTCGGGAGACCCAGTACTTC
TRBJ1-4,-,11,many,TRBV2,CASSERGVLFF,TGTGCCAGCAGTGAAAGAGGAGTGCTGTTTTTT
TRBJ1-1,TRBD1,13,many,TRBV29-1,CSVLTGSNTEAFF,TGCAGCGTTCTGACAGGGTCGAACACTGAAGCTTTCTTT
TRBJ2-3,-,12,once,TRBV7-9,CASSGETDTQYF,TGTGCCAGCAGCGGCGAAACAGATACGCAGTATTTT
TRBJ2-5,-,14,-,TRBV7-3,CASSYRAGEETQYF,TGCGCCAGCAGCTACCGGGCAGGGGAAGAGACCCAGTACTTC
TRBJ1-3,-,15,-,TRBV2,CASSIYQGSGNTIYF,TGTGCCAGCAGTATTTACCAGGGATCTGGAAACACCATATATTTT
TRBJ2-7,TRBD2,14,-,TRBV7-8,CASSRTSGSGEQYF,TGTGCCAGCAGTCGGACTAGCGGGAGTGGCGAGCAGTACTTC
TRBJ2-5,TRBD2,16,-,TRBV7-6,CASSLASPGLASTQYF,TGTGCCAGCAGCTTAGCGAGTCCCGGACTAGCTTCGACCCAGTACTTC
TRBJ1-6,-,13,-,TRBV25-1,CASSEFWSSPLHF,TGTGCCAGCAGTGAATTCTGGAGCTCACCCCTCCACTTT
TRBJ1-3,TRBD1,18,-,TRBV11-1,CASSEEADREELGNTIYF,TGTGCCAGCAGCGAAGAGGCGGACAGGGAGGAACTGGGAAACACCATATATTTT
TRBJ1-1,-,15,few,TRBV29-1,CSVESRALNRGEAFF,TGCAGCGTTGAAAGTAGGGCCCTTAATCGGGGTGAAGCTTTCTTT
TRBJ1-1,-,16,-,TRBV6-1,CASTKSRGRWNTEAFF,TGTGCCAGCACCAAATCCAGGGGACGGTGGAACACTGAAGCTTTCTTT
TRBJ1-5,-,13,many,TRBV10-2,CASSNWGYQPQHF,TGCGCCAGCAGCAACTGGGGATATCAGCCCCAGCATTTT
TRBJ2-5,-,13,-,TRBV29-1,CSVSGRYQETQYF,TGCAGCGTCTCGGGAAGGTACCAAGAGACCCAGTACTTC
TRBJ2-5,-,14,-,TRBV5-1,CAGSFQVTQETQYF,TGTGCCGGCAGCTTCCAGGTAACCCAAGAGACCCAGTACTTC
TRBJ1-5,TRBD1,14,-,TRBV7-9,CASTWGQGGQPQHF,TGTGCCAGCACATGGGGACAGGGCGGACAGCCCCAGCATTTT
TRBJ1-2,-,17,-,TRBV2,CASSEAWGAAETYGYTF,TGTGCCAGCAGTGAAGCGTGGGGGGCGGCAGAGACCTATGGCTACACCTTC
TRBJ1-1,-,14,-,TRBV11-2,CASSFIRANTEAFF,TGTGCCAGCAGCTTCATCCGAGCGAACACTGAAGCTTTCTTT
TRBJ1-6,-,17,few,TRBV7-9,CASSLAVLGRYNSPLHF,TGTGCCAGCAGCTTAGCAGTATTGGGGCGGTATAATTCACCCCTCCACTTT
TRBJ2-7,-,12,-,TRBV5-1,CARSDKYYEQYF,TGCGCCAGATCTGACAAGTACTACGAGCAGTACTTC
TRBJ2-7,-,14,-,TRBV20-1,CSASGDVGLGEQYF,TGCAGTGCTAGTGGGGACGTAGGACTGGGTGAGCAGTACTTC
TRBJ1-6,-,15,many,TRBV7-2,CASGNRDTPSSPLHF,TGTGCCAGCGGAAACCGGGACACTCCTAGTTCACCCCTCCACTTT
TRBJ2-1,-,13,-,TRBV7-2,CASSFSRTHEQFF,TGTGCCAGCAGCTTCAGTAGGACGCATGAGCAGTTCTTC
TRBJ2-7,TRBD2,17,-,TRBV11-1,CASSLAVRLAGGNEQYF,TGTGCCAGCAGCTTAGCCGTCAGACTAGCGGGAGGCAACGAGCAGTACTTC
TRBJ1-2,-,14,few,TRBV9,CASSVEGGSGTYTF,TGTGCCAGCAGCGTTGAAGGGGGATCGGGGACGTACACCTTC
TRBJ2-5,TRBD2,13,many,TRBV29-1,CSVRRDYQETQYF,TGCAGCGTTCGACGGGACTATCAAGAGACCCAGTACTTC